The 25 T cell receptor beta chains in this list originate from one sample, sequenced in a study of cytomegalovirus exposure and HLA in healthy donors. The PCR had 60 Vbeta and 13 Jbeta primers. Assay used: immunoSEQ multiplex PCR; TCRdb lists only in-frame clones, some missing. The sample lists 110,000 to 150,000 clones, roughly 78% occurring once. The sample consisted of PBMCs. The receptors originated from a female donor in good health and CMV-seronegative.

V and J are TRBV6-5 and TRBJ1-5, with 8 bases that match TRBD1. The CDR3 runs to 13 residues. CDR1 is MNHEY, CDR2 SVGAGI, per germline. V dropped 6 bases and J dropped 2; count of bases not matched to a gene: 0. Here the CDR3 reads CASRGQGNQPQHF. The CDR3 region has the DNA TGTGCCAGCAGGGGACAGGGCAATCAGCCCCAGCATTTT.

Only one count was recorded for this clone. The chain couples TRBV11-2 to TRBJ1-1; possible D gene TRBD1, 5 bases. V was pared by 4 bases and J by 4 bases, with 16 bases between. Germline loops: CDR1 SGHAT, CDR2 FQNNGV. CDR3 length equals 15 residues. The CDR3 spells CASSSLRRTLTEAFF. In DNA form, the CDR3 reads TGTGCCAGCAGCTCCCTAAGACGGACACTCACTGAAGCTTTCTTT.

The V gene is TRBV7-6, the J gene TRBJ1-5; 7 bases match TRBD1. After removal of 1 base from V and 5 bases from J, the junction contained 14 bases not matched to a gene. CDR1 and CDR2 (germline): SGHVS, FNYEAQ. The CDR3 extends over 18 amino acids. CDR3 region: CASSLVGGGTAGDQPQHF. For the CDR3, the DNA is TGTGCCAGCAGCTTAGTAGGGGGTGGGACAGCCGGCGATCAGCCCCAGCATTTT.

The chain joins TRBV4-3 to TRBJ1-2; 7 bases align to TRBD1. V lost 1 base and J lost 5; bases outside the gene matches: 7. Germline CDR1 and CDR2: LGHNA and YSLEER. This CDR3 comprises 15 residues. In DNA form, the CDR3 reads TGCGCCAGCAGCCAAGCTTGGGACAGAGTTTATGGCTACACCTTC. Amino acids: CASSQAWDRVYGYTF.

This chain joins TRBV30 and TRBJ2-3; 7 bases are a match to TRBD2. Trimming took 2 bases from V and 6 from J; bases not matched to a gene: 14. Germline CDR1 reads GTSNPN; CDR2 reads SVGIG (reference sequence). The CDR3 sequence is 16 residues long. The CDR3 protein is CAWSPTKRGPWDTQYF. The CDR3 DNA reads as TGTGCCTGGAGTCCCACGAAGCGGGGCCCTTGGGATACGCAGTATTTT.

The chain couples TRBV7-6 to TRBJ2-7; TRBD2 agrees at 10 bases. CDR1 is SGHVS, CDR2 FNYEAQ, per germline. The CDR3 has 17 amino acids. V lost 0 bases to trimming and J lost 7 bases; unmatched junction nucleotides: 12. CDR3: CASSLAPSGREKGEQYF. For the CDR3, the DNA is TGTGCCAGCAGCTTAGCCCCTAGCGGGAGAGAAAAGGGGGAGCAGTACTTC.

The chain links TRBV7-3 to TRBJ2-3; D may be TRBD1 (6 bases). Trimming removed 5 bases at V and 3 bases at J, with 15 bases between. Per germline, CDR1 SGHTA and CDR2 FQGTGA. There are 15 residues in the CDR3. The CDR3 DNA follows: TGTGCCAGCAGCCAGGGGCCCCGGGGAACAGATACGCAGTATTTT. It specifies CASSQGPRGTDTQYF. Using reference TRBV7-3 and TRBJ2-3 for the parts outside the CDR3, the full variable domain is GAGVSQTPSNKVTEKGKYVELRCDPISGHTALYWYRQSLGQGPEFLIYFQGTGAADDSGLPNDRFFAVRPEGSVSTLKIQRTERGDSAVYLCASSQGPRGTDTQYFGPGTRLTVL.

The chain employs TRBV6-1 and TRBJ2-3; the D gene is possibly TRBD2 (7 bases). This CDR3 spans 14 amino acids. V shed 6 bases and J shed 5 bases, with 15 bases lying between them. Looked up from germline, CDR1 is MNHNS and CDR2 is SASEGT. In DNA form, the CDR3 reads TGTGCCAGCAGGTCAAGGGGGGGCGGAGATACGCAGTATTTT. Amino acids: CASRSRGGGDTQYF.

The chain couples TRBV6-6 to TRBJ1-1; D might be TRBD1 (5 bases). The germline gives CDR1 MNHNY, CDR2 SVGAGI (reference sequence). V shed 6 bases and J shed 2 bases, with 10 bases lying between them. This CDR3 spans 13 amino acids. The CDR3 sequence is CASSPQGNTEAFF. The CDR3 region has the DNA TGTGCCAGCAGCCCGCAGGGTAACACTGAAGCTTTCTTT.

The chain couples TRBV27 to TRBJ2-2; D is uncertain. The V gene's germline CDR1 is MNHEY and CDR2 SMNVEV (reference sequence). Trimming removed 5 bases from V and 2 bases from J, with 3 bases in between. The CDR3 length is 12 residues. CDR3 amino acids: CASSTNTGELFF. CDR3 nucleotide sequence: TGTGCCAGCAGTACAAACACCGGGGAGCTGTTTTTT.

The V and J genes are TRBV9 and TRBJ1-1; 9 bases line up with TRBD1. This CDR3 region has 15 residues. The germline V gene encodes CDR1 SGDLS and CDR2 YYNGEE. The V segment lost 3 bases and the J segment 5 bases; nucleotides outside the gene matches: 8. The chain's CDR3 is CASSEGTGRETEAFF. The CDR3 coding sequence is TGTGCCAGCAGCGAGGGGACAGGGAGGGAGACTGAAGCTTTCTTT. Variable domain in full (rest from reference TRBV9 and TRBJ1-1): DSGVTQTPKHLITATGQRVTLRCSPRSGDLSVYWYQQSLDQGLQFLIQYYNGEERAKGNILERFSAQQFPDLHSELNLSSLELGDSALYFCASSEGTGRETEAFFGQGTRLTVV.

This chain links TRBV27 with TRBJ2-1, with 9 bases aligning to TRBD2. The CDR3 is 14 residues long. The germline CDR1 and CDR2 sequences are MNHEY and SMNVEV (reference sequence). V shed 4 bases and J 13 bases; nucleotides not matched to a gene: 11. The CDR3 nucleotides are TGTGCCAGCAGTTCCCCGGGACTAGCCGACATCCAGTTCTTC. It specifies CASSSPGLADIQFF.

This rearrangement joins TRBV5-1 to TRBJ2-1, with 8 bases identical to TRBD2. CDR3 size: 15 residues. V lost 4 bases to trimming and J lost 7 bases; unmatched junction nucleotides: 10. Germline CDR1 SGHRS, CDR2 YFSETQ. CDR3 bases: TGCGCCAGCAGCCTCGGGGGACTAGGAAGGAATGAGCAGTTCTTC. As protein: CASSLGGLGRNEQFF. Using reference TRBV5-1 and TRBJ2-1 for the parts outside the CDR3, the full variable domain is KAGVTQTPRYLIKTRGQQVTLSCSPISGHRSVSWYQQTPGQGLQFLFEYFSETQRNKGNFPGRFSGRQFSNSRSEMNVSTLELGDSALYLCASSLGGLGRNEQFFGPGTRLTVL.

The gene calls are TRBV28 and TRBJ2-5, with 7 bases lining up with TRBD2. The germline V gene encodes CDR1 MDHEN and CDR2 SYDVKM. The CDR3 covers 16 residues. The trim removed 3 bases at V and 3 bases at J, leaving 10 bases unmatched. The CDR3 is CASSLWEGTTKETQYF. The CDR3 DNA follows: TGTGCCAGCAGTTTGTGGGAGGGTACGACAAAAGAGACCCAGTACTTC.

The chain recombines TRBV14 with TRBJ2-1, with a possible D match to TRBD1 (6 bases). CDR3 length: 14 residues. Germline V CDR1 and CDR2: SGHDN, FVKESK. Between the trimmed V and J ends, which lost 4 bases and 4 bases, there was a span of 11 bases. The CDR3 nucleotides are TGTGCCAGCAGCCCACATGGACAGTACAATGAGCAGTTCTTC. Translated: CASSPHGQYNEQFF. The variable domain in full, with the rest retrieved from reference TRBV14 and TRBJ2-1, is EAGVTQFPSHSVIEKGQTVTLRCDPISGHDNLYWYRRVMGKEIKFLLHFVKESKQDESGMPNNRFLAERTGGTYSTLKVQPAELEDSGVYFCASSPHGQYNEQFFGPGTRLTVL.

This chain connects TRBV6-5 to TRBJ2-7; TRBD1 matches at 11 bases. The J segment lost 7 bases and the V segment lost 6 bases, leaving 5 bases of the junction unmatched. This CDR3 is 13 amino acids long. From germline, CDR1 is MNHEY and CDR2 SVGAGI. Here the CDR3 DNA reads TGTGCCAGCAGCCGGACAGGGGGCCGAGAGCAGTACTTC. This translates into CASSRTGGREQYF.

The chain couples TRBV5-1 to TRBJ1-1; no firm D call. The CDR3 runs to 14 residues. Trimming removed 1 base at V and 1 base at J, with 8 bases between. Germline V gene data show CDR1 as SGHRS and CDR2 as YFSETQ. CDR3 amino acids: CASSLTATNTEAFF. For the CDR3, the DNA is TGCGCCAGCAGCTTGACAGCAACGAACACTGAAGCTTTCTTT.

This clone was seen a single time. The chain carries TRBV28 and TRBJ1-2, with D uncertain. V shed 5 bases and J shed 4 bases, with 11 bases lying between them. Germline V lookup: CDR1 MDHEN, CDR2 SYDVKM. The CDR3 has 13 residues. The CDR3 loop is CASSLVRSYGYTF. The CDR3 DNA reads TGTGCCAGCAGTCTAGTAAGGAGCTATGGCTACACCTTC.

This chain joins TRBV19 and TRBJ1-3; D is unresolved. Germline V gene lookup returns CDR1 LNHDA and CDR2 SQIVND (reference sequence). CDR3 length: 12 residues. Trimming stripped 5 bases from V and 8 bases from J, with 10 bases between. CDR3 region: CASSLTDHTIYF. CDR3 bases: TGTGCCAGTAGTCTAACAGACCACACCATATATTTT.

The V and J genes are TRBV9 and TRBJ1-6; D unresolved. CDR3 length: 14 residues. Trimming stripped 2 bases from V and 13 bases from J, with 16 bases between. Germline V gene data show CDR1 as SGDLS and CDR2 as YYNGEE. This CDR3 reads CASSVNAGTSPLHF. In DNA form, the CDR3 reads TGTGCCAGCAGCGTTAACGCGGGTACTTCCCCCCTCCACTTT.

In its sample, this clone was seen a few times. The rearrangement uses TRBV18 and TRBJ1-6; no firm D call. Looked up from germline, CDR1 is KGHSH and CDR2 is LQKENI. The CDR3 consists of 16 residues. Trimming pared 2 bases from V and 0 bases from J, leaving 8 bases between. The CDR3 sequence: CASSPAQSSYNSPLHF. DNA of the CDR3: TGTGCCAGCTCACCAGCACAGAGCTCCTATAATTCACCCCTCCACTTT. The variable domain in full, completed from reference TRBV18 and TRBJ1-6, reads NAGVMQNPRHLVRRRGQEARLRCSPMKGHSHVYWYRQLPEEGLKFMVYLQKENIIDESGMPKERFSAEFPKEGPSILRIQQVVRGDSAAYFCASSPAQSSYNSPLHFGNGTRLTVT.

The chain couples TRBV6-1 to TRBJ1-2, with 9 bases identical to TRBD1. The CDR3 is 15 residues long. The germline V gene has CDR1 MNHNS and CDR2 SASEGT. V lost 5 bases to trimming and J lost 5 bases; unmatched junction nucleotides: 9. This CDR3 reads CASSIGTGSGYGYTF. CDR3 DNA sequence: TGTGCCAGCAGTATTGGGACAGGGTCGGGGTATGGCTACACCTTC.

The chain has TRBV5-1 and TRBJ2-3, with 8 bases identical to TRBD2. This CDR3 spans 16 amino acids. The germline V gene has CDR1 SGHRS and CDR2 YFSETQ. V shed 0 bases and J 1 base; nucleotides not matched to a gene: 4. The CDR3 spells CASSLVPGGGTDTQYF. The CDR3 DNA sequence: TGCGCCAGCAGCTTGGTTCCGGGGGGGGGCACAGATACGCAGTATTTT.

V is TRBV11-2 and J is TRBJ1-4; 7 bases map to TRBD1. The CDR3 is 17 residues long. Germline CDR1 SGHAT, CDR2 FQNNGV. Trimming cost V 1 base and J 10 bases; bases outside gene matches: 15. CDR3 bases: TGTGCCAGCAGCTTAGGGATCAACAGACAGGGAGGTGGAAAACTGTTTTTT. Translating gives CASSLGINRQGGGKLFF.

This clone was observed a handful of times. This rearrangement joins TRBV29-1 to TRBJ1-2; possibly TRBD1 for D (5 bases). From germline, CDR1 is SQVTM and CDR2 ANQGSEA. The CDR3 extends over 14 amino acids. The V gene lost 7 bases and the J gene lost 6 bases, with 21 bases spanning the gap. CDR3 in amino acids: CSAVTRSGGNGYTF. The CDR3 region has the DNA TGCAGCGCAGTAACTAGGTCGGGGGGGAATGGCTACACCTTC.